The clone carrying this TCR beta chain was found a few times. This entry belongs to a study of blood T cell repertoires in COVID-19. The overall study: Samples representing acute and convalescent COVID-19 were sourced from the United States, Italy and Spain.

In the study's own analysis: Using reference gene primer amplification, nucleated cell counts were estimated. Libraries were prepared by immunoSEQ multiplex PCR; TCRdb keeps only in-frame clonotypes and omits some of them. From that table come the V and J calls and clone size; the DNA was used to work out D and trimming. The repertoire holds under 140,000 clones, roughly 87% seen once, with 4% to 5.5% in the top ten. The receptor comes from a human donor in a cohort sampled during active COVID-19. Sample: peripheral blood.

CDR3 coding DNA: TGTGCCAGTAGCCCACATCGGAGCTCCTATAATTCACCCCTCCACTTT. Its protein is CASSPHRSSYNSPLHF. The V gene is TRBV19, the J gene TRBJ1-6; D remains unclear. The CDR3 loop spans 16 amino acids. V gave up 6 bases and J gave up 0 bases, with 12 bases separating them. From germline, CDR1 is LNHDA and CDR2 SQIVND (reference sequence).